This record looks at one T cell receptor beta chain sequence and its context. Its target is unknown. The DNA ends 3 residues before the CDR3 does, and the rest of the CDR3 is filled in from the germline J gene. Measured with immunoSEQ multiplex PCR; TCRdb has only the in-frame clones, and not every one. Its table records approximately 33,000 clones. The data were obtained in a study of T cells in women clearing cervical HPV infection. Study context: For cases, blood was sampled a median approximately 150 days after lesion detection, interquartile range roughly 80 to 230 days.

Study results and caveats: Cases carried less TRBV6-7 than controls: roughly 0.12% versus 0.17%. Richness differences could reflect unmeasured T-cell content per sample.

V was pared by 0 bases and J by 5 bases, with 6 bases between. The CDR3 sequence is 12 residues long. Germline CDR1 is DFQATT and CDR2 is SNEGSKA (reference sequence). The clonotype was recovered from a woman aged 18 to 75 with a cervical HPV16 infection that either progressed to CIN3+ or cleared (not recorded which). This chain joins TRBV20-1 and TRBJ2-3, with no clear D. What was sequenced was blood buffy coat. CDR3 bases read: TGCAGTGCTAGAGAAGCAAGAGATACG. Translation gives CSAREARDT. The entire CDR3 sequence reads CSAREARDTQYF.